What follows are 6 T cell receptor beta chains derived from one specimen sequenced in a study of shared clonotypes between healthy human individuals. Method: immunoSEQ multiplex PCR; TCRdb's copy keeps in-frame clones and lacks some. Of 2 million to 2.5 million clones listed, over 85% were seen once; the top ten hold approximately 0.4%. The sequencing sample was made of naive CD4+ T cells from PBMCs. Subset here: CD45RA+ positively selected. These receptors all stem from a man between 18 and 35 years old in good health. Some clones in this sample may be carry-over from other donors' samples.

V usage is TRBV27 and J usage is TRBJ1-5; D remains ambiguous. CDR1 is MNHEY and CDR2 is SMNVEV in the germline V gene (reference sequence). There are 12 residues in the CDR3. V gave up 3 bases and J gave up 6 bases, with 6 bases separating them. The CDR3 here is CASSFKGQPQHF. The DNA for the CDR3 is TGTGCCAGCAGTTTTAAAGGTCAGCCCCAGCATTTT.

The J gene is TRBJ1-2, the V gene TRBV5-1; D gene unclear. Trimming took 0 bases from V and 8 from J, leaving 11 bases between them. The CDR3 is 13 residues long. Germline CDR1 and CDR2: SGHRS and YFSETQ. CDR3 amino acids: CASSLAYDGGYTF. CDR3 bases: TGCGCCAGCAGCTTGGCGTATGACGGAGGCTACACCTTC.

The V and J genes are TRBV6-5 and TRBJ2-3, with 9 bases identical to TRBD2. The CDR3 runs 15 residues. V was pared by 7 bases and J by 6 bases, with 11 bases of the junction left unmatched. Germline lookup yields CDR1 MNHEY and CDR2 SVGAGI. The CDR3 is CASTSSGRPQDTQYF. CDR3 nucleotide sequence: TGTGCCAGCACGAGTAGCGGGAGACCGCAGGATACGCAGTATTTT.

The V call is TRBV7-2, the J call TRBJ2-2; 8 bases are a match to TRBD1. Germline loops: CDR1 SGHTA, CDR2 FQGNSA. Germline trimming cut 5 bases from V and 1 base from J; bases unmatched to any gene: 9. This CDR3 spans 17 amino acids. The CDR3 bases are TGTGCCAGCAGCGTCCAGCCCGGGACAGGGAACACCGGGGAGCTGTTTTTT. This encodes CASSVQPGTGNTGELFF.

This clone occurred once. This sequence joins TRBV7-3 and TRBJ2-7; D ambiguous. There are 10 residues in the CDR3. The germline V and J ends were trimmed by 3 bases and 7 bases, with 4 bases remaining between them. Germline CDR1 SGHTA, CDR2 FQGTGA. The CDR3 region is CASSLIEQYF. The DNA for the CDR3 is TGTGCCAGCAGCTTGATTGAGCAGTACTTC.

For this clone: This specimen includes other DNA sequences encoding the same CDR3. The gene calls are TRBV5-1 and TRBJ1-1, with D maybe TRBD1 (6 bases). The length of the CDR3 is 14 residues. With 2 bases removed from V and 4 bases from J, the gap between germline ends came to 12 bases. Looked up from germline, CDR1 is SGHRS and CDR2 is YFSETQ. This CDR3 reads CASSFQGGGTEAFF. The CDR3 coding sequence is TGCGCCAGCAGCTTTCAGGGAGGGGGCACTGAAGCTTTCTTT.